Below, 24 T cell receptor beta chains from the same sample are listed, as sequenced in a study of preoperative IRX-2 immunotherapy in early breast cancer. Treatment indicated: preoperative locoregional IRX-2 cytokine immunotherapy. The assay was immunoSEQ multiplex PCR, and TCRdb's table has in-frame clones only and misses some. This table has about 98,000 clones, just over 85% appearing once. The specimen was tumor tissue, collected after IRX-2 immunotherapy. The receptors come from a human donor with breast cancer.

The chain is built from TRBV19 and TRBJ1-5; D unresolved. CDR3 length: 13 amino acids. V lost 0 bases to trimming and J lost 5 bases, with 5 bases between them. Germline loops: CDR1 LNHDA, CDR2 SQIVND (reference sequence). The CDR3 DNA is TGTGCCAGTAGTATAGATCAAGATCAGCCCCAGCATTTT. Translating it yields CASSIDQDQPQHF.

CDR3 region: CASRDSSGRASSKNIQYF. The CDR3 DNA follows: TGTGCCAGCAGGGACTCTAGCGGGAGGGCCTCTTCCAAAAACATTCAGTACTTC. The chain recombines TRBV2 with TRBJ2-4, with TRBD2 matching over 12 bases. Germline CDR1 reads SNHLY; CDR2 reads FYNNEI. V trimming: 6 bases; J trimming: 2 bases; junction bases outside the gene matches: 11. CDR3 length equals 18 residues.

The chain carries TRBV6-8 and TRBJ2-3; 10 bases match TRBD1. CDR1 is MNHGY, CDR2 SAAAGT, per germline. This CDR3 comprises 14 residues. Trimming at V came to 8 bases and at J to 3 bases, leaving 5 bases not matched to a gene. The CDR3 DNA is TGTGCCAGCGGAGACAGGGGGCGAACAGATACGCAGTATTTT. Residues: CASGDRGRTDTQYF.

The chain uses TRBV15 and TRBJ1-5; D is unresolved. CDR1 and CDR2 (germline): LNHNV, YYDKDF (reference sequence). V was shortened by 0 bases and J by 2 bases, with 8 bases between the two germline ends. There are 15 residues in the CDR3. CDR3 coding DNA: TGTGCCACCAGCAGAGAGCCCTTCGGCAATCAGCCCCAGCATTTT. It yields the protein CATSREPFGNQPQHF.

This sequence joins TRBV30 and TRBJ2-2; D gene uncertain. The CDR3 totals 11 residues. The V gene lost 3 bases and the J gene lost 3 bases, with 2 bases spanning the gap. CDR1 and CDR2 from the germline V gene are GTSNPN and SVGIG (reference sequence). CDR3 in DNA: TGTGCCTGGAGACACACCGGGGAGCTGTTTTTT. It translates to CAWRHTGELFF.

V and J are TRBV18 and TRBJ1-4, with no clear D. Per the germline V gene, CDR1 is KGHSH and CDR2 is LQKENI. The CDR3 has 16 amino acids. Trimming pared 4 bases from V and 8 bases from J, leaving 20 bases between. This CDR3 is CASSLFELGKGEKLFF. The CDR3 nucleotides are TGTGCCAGCTCACTATTTGAGTTGGGGAAAGGGGAAAAACTGTTTTTT.

The rearrangement joins TRBV28 to TRBJ1-2; tentatively, D is TRBD1 (5 bases). This CDR3 has 14 amino acids. V lost 1 base and J 8 bases, leaving 14 bases between the germline ends. CDR1 is MDHEN and CDR2 is SYDVKM in the germline V gene. CDR3: CASSLSGPGRGYTF. The CDR3 DNA reads as TGTGCCAGCAGTTTATCGGGTCCAGGGAGGGGCTACACCTTC.

The chain recombines TRBV18 with TRBJ2-1; no reliable D call. V was pared by 3 bases and J by 4 bases, with 10 bases between. CDR1 is KGHSH and CDR2 is LQKENI in the germline V gene. The CDR3 consists of 14 residues. Here the CDR3 reads CASSPSDGYNEQFF. The CDR3 region has the DNA TGTGCCAGCTCACCCTCGGACGGTTACAATGAGCAGTTCTTC.

Worth noting for this clone: Its ends do not fully match the called genes, so a read error is possible. This sequence joins TRBV6-8 and TRBJ2-1; TRBD2 matches at 12 bases. The germline CDR1 and CDR2 sequences are MNHGY and SAAAGT. The CDR3 runs to 16 residues. The CDR3 nucleotides read TGTGCCAGCAGTGACTCGACTAGCGGGGGCCACAATGAGCAGTTCTTC. This gives the protein CASSDSTSGGHNEQFF.

The CDR3: CASSIGQANTGELFF. Written as DNA, the CDR3 is TGTGCCAGTAGTATCGGACAGGCCAACACCGGGGAGCTGTTTTTT. The rearrangement uses TRBV19 and TRBJ2-2, with 7 bases that match TRBD1. Germline loops: CDR1 LNHDA, CDR2 SQIVND (reference sequence). The ends lost 3 bases at V and 2 bases at J; junction bases unmatched: 3. This CDR3 comprises 15 residues. Variable domain in full (rest from reference TRBV19 and TRBJ2-2): DGGITQSPKYLFRKEGQNVTLSCEQNLNHDAMYWYRQDPGQGLRLIYYSQIVNDFQKGDIAEGYSVSREKKESFPLTVTSAQKNPTAFYLCASSIGQANTGELFFGEGSRLTVL.

The chain recombines TRBV10-2 with TRBJ2-2; D unresolved. V lost 6 bases and J 1 base, leaving 9 bases between the germline ends. CDR3 size: 14 residues. Germline CDR1 reads WSHSY; CDR2 reads SAAADI. The CDR3 protein is CASSSQMNTGELFF. The CDR3 bases are TGCGCCAGCAGCTCCCAGATGAACACCGGGGAGCTGTTTTTT.

The J gene is TRBJ1-1, the V gene TRBV19, with 7 positions matching TRBD1. V was pared by 7 bases and J by 0 bases, with 8 bases of the junction left unmatched. The CDR3 spans 15 residues. Per germline, CDR1 LNHDA and CDR2 SQIVND (reference sequence). The CDR3 DNA sequence: TGTGCCAGTACCGTCAGGGGGGGGCTGAACACTGAAGCTTTCTTT. This codes for CASTVRGGLNTEAFF.

This rearrangement joins TRBV5-1 to TRBJ2-3; 13 nucleotides align to TRBD2. CDR3 length: 17 residues. The V and J ends lost 0 bases and 3 bases, in that order; junction bases with no gene match: 4. In germline, CDR1 is SGHRS, CDR2 YFSETQ. The CDR3 DNA reads TGCGCCAGCAGCTTGGGGGGACTAGCGGGAAGGACAGATACGCAGTATTTT. It yields the protein CASSLGGLAGRTDTQYF.

The rearrangement links TRBV6-8 to TRBJ1-6, with D possibly being TRBD1 (6 bases). V dropped 2 bases and J dropped 0 bases, with 23 bases sitting between them. The length of the CDR3 is 21 residues. Germline assignment: CDR1 MNHGY and CDR2 SAAAGT. Here the CDR3 DNA reads TGTGCCAGCAGTTACCCCCACGGGGGGGGCAAACCGAGCTCCTATAATTCACCCCTCCACTTT. It translates to CASSYPHGGGKPSSYNSPLHF.

The genes are TRBV28 and TRBJ1-5; 7 positions match TRBD1. CDR1 and CDR2 from the germline V gene are MDHEN and SYDVKM. After removal of 6 bases from V and 0 bases from J, the junction contained 5 bases not matched to a gene. This CDR3 contains 15 residues. The DNA of the CDR3 is TGTGCCAGCAGGGGGACAGTTTATAGCAATCAGCCCCAGCATTTT. Translated, it gives CASRGTVYSNQPQHF.

The chain recombines TRBV6-8 with TRBJ2-5; TRBD2 matches 8 bases. The V gene's germline CDR1 is MNHGY and CDR2 SAAAGT. The junction had 8 bases not matched to a gene; V was cut back by 6 bases and J by 5 bases. This CDR3 contains 14 residues. CDR3 DNA sequence: TGTGCCAGCAGGGACGGGGGGGCCGGTGAGACCCAGTACTTC. The encoded protein is CASRDGGAGETQYF.

The chain combines TRBV7-6 with TRBJ1-2; D call uncertain. CDR1 and CDR2 from the germline V gene are SGHVS and FNYEAQ. CDR3 length: 14 amino acids. V was pared by 8 bases and J by 3 bases, with 16 bases between. CDR3 in amino acids: CASFPLEEYYGYTF. The CDR3 nucleotides are TGTGCCAGCTTCCCCTTGGAAGAATACTATGGCTACACCTTC. The full variable domain, rest sourced from reference TRBV7-6 and TRBJ1-2, is GAGVSQSPRYKVTKRGQDVALRCDPISGHVSLYWYRQALGQGPEFLTYFNYEAQQDKSGLPNDRFSAERPEGSISTLTIQRTEQRDSAMYRCASFPLEEYYGYTFGSGTRLTVV.

This chain links TRBV15 with TRBJ2-5; D call uncertain. This CDR3 spans 14 amino acids. Looked up from germline, CDR1 is LNHNV and CDR2 is YYDKDF (reference sequence). V dropped 1 base and J dropped 2 bases, with 8 bases sitting between them. In DNA form, the CDR3 reads TGTGCCACCAGCAGAGCTTCTCGTCAAGAGACCCAGTACTTC. It specifies CATSRASRQETQYF.

The chain combines TRBV28 with TRBJ1-5; tentatively, D is TRBD1 (6 bases). Looked up from germline, CDR1 is MDHEN and CDR2 is SYDVKM. This CDR3 contains 16 residues. The ends were cut back, 4 bases at V and 7 bases at J, with 20 bases in the middle. The CDR3 is CASSSKSGAVGQPQHF. The CDR3 coding sequence is TGTGCCAGCAGTTCCAAATCAGGGGCTGTAGGCCAGCCCCAGCATTTT.

The chain employs TRBV12-5 and TRBJ2-1, with a weak D call TRBD2 (5 bases). Trimming took off 6 bases at V and 0 bases at J, with 9 bases between the two ends. The CDR3 length is 14 residues. The germline gives CDR1 LGHNT, CDR2 FRNRAP. The CDR3 nucleotides are TGTGCTAGTGGGCCCGGGATCTCCTACAATGAGCAGTTCTTC. Amino acid sequence: CASGPGISYNEQFF.

This chain links TRBV18 with TRBJ1-2, with D unresolved. This CDR3 is 15 amino acids long. Germline loops: CDR1 KGHSH, CDR2 LQKENI. V dropped 4 bases and J dropped 0 bases, with 12 bases sitting between them. As DNA, the CDR3 is TGTGCCAGCTCACTCGATGGCAGTCCTAACTATGGCTACACCTTC. It translates to CASSLDGSPNYGYTF. Full variable domain (outside the CDR3, taken from reference TRBV18 and TRBJ1-2): NAGVMQNPRHLVRRRGQEARLRCSPMKGHSHVYWYRQLPEEGLKFMVYLQKENIIDESGMPKERFSAEFPKEGPSILRIQQVVRGDSAAYFCASSLDGSPNYGYTFGSGTRLTVV.

Turning to this clone: The same CDR3 is also encoded by other DNA sequences in this sample. V and J are TRBV6-8 and TRBJ2-7, with D uncertain. V was cut by 0 bases and J by 1 base, with 4 bases left in between. The CDR3 sequence is 13 residues long. The germline CDR1 and CDR2 sequences are MNHGY and SAAAGT. DNA of the CDR3: TGTGCCAGCAGTTACTCAAGGTCCTACGAGCAGTACTTC. The encoded protein is CASSYSRSYEQYF.

About this clone itself: Germline and junction disagree at one end, which may indicate a read error. The chain employs TRBV7-1 and TRBJ2-1; TRBD2 is a possible D gene (5 bases). TRBV7-1 is marked as an open reading frame, function uncertain. The CDR3 covers 13 residues. DNA of the CDR3: TGTGCTAGCAGCCGAGGGCGTCACAATGAGCAGTTCTTC. Translation: CASSRGRHNEQFF.

A few counts support this clone. The CDR3 coding sequence is TGTGCCACCCGGGTAAACCCGGCAGATGGCTACACCTTC. It yields the protein CATRVNPADGYTF. The chain carries TRBV6-8 and TRBJ1-2; D is unresolved. The CDR3 covers 13 residues. Deletions cut 10 bases from V and 6 bases from J, with 18 bases between. CDR1 and CDR2 (germline): MNHGY, SAAAGT.